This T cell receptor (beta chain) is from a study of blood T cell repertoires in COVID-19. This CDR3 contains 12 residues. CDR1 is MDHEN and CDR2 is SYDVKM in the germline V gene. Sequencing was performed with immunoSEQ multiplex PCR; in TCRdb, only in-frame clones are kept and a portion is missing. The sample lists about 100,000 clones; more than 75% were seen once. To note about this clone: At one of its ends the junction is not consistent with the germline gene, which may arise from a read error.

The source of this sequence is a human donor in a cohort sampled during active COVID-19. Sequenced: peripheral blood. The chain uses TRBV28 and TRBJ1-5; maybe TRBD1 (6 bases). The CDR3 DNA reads TGTGCCAGCAGCCGGGACACCATATTTCGTGTTTTT. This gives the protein CASSRDTIFRVF. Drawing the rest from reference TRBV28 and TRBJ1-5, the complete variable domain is DVKVTQSSRYLVKRTGEKVFLECVQDMDHENMFWYRQDPGLGLRLIYFSYDVKMKEKGDIPEGYSVSREKKERFSLILESASTNQTSMYLCASSRDTIFRVFGDGTRLSIL.